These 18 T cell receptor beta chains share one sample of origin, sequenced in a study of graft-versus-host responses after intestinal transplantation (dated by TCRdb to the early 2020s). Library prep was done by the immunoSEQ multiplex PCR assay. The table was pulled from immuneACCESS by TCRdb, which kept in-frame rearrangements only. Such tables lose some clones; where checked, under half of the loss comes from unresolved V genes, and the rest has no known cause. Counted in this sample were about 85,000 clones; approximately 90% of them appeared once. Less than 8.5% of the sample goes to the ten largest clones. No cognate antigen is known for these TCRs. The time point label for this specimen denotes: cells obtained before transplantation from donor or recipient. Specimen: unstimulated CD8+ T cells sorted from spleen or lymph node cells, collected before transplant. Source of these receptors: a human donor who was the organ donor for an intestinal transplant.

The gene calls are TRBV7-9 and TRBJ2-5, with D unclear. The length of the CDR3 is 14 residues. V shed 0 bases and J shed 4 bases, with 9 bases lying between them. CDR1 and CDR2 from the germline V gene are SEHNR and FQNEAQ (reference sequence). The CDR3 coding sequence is TGTGCCAGCAGCTTAGCGTCTGGGTTAGAGACCCAGTACTTC. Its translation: CASSLASGLETQYF. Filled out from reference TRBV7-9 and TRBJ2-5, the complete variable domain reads DTGVSQNPRHKITKRGQNVTFRCDPISEHNRLYWYRQTLGQGPEFLTYFQNEAQLEKSRLLSDRFSAERPKGSFSTLEIQRTEQGDSAMYLCASSLASGLETQYFGPGTRLLVL.

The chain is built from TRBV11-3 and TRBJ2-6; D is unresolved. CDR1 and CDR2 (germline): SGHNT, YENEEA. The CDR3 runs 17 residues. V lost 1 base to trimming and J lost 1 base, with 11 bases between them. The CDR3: CASSLGPIGSGANVLTF. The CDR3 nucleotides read TGTGCCAGCAGCTTAGGGCCTATCGGATCTGGGGCCAACGTCCTGACTTTC. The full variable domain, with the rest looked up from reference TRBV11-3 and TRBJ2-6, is EAGVVQSPRYKIIEKKQPVAFWCNPISGHNTLYWYLQNLGQGPELLIRYENEEAVDDSQLPKDRFSAERLKGVDSTLKIQPAELGDSAVYLCASSLGPIGSGANVLTFGAGSRLTVL.

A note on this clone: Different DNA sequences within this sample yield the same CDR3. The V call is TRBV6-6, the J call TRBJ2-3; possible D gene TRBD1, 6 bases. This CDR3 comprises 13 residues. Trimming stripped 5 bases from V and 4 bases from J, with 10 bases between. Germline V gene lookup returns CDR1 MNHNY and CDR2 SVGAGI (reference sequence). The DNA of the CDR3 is TGTGCCAGCAGTCAACAGGGACCAGATACGCAGTATTTT. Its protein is CASSQQGPDTQYF.

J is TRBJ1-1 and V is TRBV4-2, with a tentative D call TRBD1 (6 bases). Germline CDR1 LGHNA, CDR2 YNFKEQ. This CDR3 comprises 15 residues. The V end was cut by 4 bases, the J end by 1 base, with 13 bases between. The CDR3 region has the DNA TGTGCCAGCAGCCGACACAGGGCTACGAACACTGAAGCTTTCTTT. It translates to CASSRHRATNTEAFF.

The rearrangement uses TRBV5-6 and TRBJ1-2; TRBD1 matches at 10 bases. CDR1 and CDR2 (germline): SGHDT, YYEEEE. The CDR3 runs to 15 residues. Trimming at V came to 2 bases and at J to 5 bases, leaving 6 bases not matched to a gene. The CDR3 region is CASSFSGTGVYGYTF. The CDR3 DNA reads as TGTGCCAGCAGCTTTTCTGGGACAGGGGTATATGGCTACACCTTC.

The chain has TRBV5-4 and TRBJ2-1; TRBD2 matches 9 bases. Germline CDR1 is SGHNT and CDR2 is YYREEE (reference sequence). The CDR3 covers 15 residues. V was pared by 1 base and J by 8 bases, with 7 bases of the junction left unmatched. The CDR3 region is CASSLLAGGPHEQFF. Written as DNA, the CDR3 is TGTGCCAGCAGCTTGCTGGCGGGGGGGCCACATGAGCAGTTCTTC. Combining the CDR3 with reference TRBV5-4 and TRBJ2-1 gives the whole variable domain ETGVTQSPTHLIKTRGQQVTLRCSSQSGHNTVSWYQQALGQGPQFIFQYYREEENGRGNFPPRFSGLQFPNYSSELNVNALELDDSALYLCASSLLAGGPHEQFFGPGTRLTVL.

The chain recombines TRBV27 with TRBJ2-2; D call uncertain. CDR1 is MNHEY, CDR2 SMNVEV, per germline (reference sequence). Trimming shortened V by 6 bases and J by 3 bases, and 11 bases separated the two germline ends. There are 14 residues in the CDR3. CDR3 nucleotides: TGTGCCAGCAGGGTGGCCGACTACACCGGGGAGCTGTTTTTT. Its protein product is CASRVADYTGELFF.

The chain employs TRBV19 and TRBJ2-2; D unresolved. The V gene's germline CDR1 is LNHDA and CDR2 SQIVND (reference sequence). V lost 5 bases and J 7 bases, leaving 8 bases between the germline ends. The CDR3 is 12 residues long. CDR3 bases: TGTGCCAGTAGTGTCGGGTTCGGGGAGCTGTTTTTT. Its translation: CASSVGFGELFF.

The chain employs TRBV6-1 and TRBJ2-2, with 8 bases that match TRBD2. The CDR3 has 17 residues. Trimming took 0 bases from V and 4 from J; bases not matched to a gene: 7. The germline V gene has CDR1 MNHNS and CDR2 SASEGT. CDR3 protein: CASSEAVGLGGTGELFF. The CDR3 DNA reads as TGTGCCAGCAGTGAAGCGGTGGGACTAGGCGGCACCGGGGAGCTGTTTTTT.

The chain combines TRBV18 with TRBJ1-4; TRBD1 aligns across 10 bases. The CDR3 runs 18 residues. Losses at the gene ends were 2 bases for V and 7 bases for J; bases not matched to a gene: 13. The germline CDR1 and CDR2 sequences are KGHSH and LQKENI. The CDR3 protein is CASSPESVFGQGGEKLFF. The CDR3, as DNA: TGTGCCAGCTCACCAGAGTCAGTTTTCGGACAGGGGGGTGAAAAACTGTTTTTT.

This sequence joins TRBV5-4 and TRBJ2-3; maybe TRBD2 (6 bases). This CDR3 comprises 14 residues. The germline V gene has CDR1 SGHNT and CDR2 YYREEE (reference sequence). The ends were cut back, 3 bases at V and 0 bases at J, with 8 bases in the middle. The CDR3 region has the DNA TGTGCCAGCAGCTCGGGGACTAGCACAGATACGCAGTATTTT. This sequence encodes CASSSGTSTDTQYF.

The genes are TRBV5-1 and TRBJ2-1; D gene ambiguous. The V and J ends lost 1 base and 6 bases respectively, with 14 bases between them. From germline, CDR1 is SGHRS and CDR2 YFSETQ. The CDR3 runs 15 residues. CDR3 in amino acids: CASSLRDPAGNEQFF. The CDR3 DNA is TGCGCCAGCAGCTTGCGAGACCCTGCCGGCAATGAGCAGTTCTTC.

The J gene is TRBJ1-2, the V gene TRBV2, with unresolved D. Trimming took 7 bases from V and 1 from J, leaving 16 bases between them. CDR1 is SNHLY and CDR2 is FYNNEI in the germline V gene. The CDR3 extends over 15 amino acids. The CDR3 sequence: CASTKPLRINYGYTF. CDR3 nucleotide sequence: TGTGCCAGCACCAAACCGCTTCGGATTAACTATGGCTACACCTTC.

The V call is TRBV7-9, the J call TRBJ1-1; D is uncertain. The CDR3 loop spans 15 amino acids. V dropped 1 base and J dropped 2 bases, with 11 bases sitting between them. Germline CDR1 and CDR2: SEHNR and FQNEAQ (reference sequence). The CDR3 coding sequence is TGTGCCAGCAGCTTAGGAGGGAATGACAACACTGAAGCTTTCTTT. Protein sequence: CASSLGGNDNTEAFF.

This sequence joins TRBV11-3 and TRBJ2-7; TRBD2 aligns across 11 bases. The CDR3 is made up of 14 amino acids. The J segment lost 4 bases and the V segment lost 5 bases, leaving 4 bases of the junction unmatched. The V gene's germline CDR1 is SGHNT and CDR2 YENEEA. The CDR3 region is CASSPLAGEYEQYF. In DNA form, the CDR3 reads TGTGCCAGCAGCCCACTAGCGGGAGAATACGAGCAGTACTTC.

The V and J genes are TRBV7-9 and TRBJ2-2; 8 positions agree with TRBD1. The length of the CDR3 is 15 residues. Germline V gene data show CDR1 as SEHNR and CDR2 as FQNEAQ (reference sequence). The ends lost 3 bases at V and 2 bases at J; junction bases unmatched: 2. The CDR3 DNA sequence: TGTGCCAGCAGCTTTGGACAGGGTAACACCGGGGAGCTGTTTTTT. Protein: CASSFGQGNTGELFF.

The CDR3 DNA is TGTGCCAGCTTGGGACTCTCCGGGCAGTACTTC. Amino acids: CASLGLSGQYF. J is TRBJ2-7 and V is TRBV2, with TRBD2 as a possible D gene (6 bases). Germline V gene data show CDR1 as SNHLY and CDR2 as FYNNEI. Trimming removed 8 bases at V and 9 bases at J, with 14 bases between. The CDR3 extends over 11 amino acids.

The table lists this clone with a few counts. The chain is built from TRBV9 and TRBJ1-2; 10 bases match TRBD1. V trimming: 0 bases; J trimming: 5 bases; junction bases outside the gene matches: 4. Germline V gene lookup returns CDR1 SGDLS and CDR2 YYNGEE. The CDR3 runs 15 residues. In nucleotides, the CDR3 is TGTGCCAGCAGCGTAGGGGGGACAGGGGAATATGGCTACACCTTC. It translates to CASSVGGTGEYGYTF.